The subject of this entry is one T cell receptor (beta chain). Its antigen is still unknown. Base-call qualities are not available, and no considerably larger clone is one nucleotide away. The germline V gene yields SGHAT for CDR1 and FQNNGV for CDR2. The cysteine opens and the phenylalanine closes a CDR3 of 14 amino acids. Just CDR3 DNA is preserved here, 42 bases in frame from base 1. V is pared back by 4 bases and J by 5 bases, with 14 bases lying between the germline termini. The data belong to a study of T cell changes during pregnancy in multiple sclerosis (dated 2019 in TCRdb). With respect to the entire study: In women with multiple sclerosis, the researchers looked at how the T cell repertoire shifted as pregnancy progressed.

Receptors were amplified or captured by the immunoSEQ multiplex PCR assay. Held by TCRdb, this immuneACCESS table contains in-frame sequences only and omits some clones. Under half of the omission traces to an unresolved V gene where checked; the cause of the rest is unknown. This sample has some 100,000 clones in its table, and 85% to 95% of those were observed once. The top ten clones comprise 1.2% of the sample. Here the chain combines TRBV11-2 and TRBJ1-1; matching of 5 bases hints at TRBD1 as the D gene. Sequencing was performed on peripheral blood, taken in the second trimester of pregnancy. The source is a female donor with multiple sclerosis, enrolled in a pregnancy study. The nucleotides are TGTGCCAGCAGCTCTTGGACCGGGGGGACTGAAGCTTTCTTT. This codes for CASSSWTGGTEAFF.